The source of this T cell receptor beta chain is a study of T-cell reconstitution after alpha-beta-depleted transplantation in children (dated by TCRdb to about 2016). Turning to the overall study: Using TCR repertoire profiling, the study quantitatively followed how T-cell immune reconstitution unfolded in children after TCRalphabeta/CD19-depleted allogeneic hematopoietic cell transplantation.

Library preparation was by PCR. Sequencing relied on an Illumina HiSeq 2500. TCR library preparation used molecular barcoding, with unique molecular identifiers applied to normalize quantification of the TCRbeta repertoire. In TCRdb, the public reads were trimmed at Q25 with fastp and aligned with MiXCR, with productive beta chains retained. Rows are combined by CDR3 protein, so each entry shows the most common genes and DNA. The sample includes about 230,000 distinct CDR3 sequences, with over 9.5% observed a single time. The ten largest make up 5.1% of the sample. In its sample, this clonotype was seen many times. The antigen this receptor binds is unknown. No much larger clonotype is one base removed from it; base qualities were not supplied. The CDR3 spans 15 residues, from the cysteine through the phenylalanine. The DNA shown is the 45-base CDR3, in frame from base 1. Trimming leaves V shorter by 3 bases and J shorter by 1 base, with the junction holding 4 bases beyond the gene matches. CDR1 LNHDA and CDR2 SQIVND were looked up in the germline V gene (reference sequence).

This receptor chain uses TRBV19 and TRBJ1-1; a stretch of 8 junction bases matches TRBD1. This sequence was found in a human donor who donated a stem cell graft to a child with SCID. This sample comprised PBMCs from the stem cell graft donor, obtained from the stem cell graft. The bases read TGTGCCAGTAGTATCACCGGGACAGGGAACACTGAAGCTTTCTTT. Its amino acids are CASSITGTGNTEAFF.